Below are 5 T cell receptor beta chains sequenced from a single sample in a study of T cell responses to AZD1222 COVID-19 vaccine. Sequenced by immunoSEQ multiplex PCR; TCRdb stores in-frame clones only, minus some. The data contain 120,000 or so clones, 88% of them singletons. The input for sequencing was peripheral blood, taken 28 days after the second AZD1222 dose. These receptors came from an adult who received the AZD1222 COVID-19 vaccine.

In DNA, the CDR3 is TGTGCCAGCAGTGACGGGGATCTCTATGGCTACACCTTC. This translates into CASSDGDLYGYTF. This chain links TRBV25-1 with TRBJ1-2; D remains unclear. The CDR3 spans 13 residues. Trimming stripped 3 bases from V and 4 bases from J, with 9 bases between. Looked up from germline, CDR1 is MGHDK and CDR2 is SYGVNS.

Worth noting for this clone: Compared with germline, one end of the junction differs, possibly owing to a read error. The rearrangement joins TRBV7-2 to TRBJ2-2; the match to TRBD1 covers 10 bases. CDR3 length equals 15 residues. Germline V gene lookup returns CDR1 SGHTA and CDR2 FQGNSA. The CDR3 coding sequence is TGTGCCAGCAGTTTAGCCGGACAGGGGGTCGGGGAGCTGTTTTTT. Its translation is CASSLAGQGVGELFF.

The chain recombines TRBV5-6 with TRBJ1-1; D call uncertain. V was cut by 0 bases and J by 1 base, with 4 bases left in between. CDR3 length: 13 residues. Germline loops: CDR1 SGHDT, CDR2 YYEEEE. The CDR3 DNA is TGTGCCAGCAGCTTGGGGGGGAACACTGAAGCTTTCTTT. It translates to CASSLGGNTEAFF.

About this clone itself: Other DNA sequences in the same sample also yield this CDR3. The rearrangement uses TRBV14 and TRBJ2-4; no reliable D call. Germline V gives CDR1 SGHDN, CDR2 FVKESK. The length of the CDR3 is 16 residues. The ends were cut back, 1 base at V and 0 bases at J, with 10 bases in the middle. The chain's CDR3 is CASSQGVLLAKNIQYF. The CDR3 coding sequence is TGTGCCAGCAGCCAAGGGGTATTGTTAGCCAAAAACATTCAGTACTTC. The whole variable domain, remainder taken from reference TRBV14 and TRBJ2-4, is EAGVTQFPSHSVIEKGQTVTLRCDPISGHDNLYWYRRVMGKEIKFLLHFVKESKQDESGMPNNRFLAERTGGTYSTLKVQPAELEDSGVYFCASSQGVLLAKNIQYFGAGTRLSVL.

The genes are TRBV6-4 and TRBJ2-2, with a possible D match to TRBD1 (6 bases). Germline lookup yields CDR1 MRHNA and CDR2 SNTAGT. This CDR3 has 15 residues. The V end lost 2 bases, the J end lost 5 bases, and 12 bases lay between the germline ends. The CDR3 DNA reads as TGTGCCAGCAGTGACACCAATAGGGGGACCGGGGAGCTGTTTTTT. Translated: CASSDTNRGTGELFF.